In this sample, the clone carrying this T cell receptor (beta chain) turned up once. What it binds is unknown. A much larger clone differs by one base, so this may be a read error. The sample originates from a study of CD8+CD57+ T cells in acquired aplastic anemia. Study-level information: Yields of DNA that came from sorted CD4+ and CD8+ cells averaged about 3.4 ug.

The CDR3 contains 14 residues. Germline V lookup: CDR1 SGHAT, CDR2 FQNNGV. Genomic DNA, serving as template, underwent TCR beta VDJ and CDR3 profiling. TCRdb re-analysed the reads in MiXCR, keeping a single row per CDR3 protein. The table shows about 210,000 distinct CDR3 sequences, with 30% to 40% occurring only once. General study findings and limits: Patients and controls turned out to have twenty-nine CD8+ CDR3 sequences in common.

This rearrangement joins TRBV11-2 to TRBJ2-5; D not certain. This TCR came from a human donor in good health, serving as a control. Specimen: sorted CD4+, CD8+, or CD8+CD57+ T cells (not recorded which) from PBMCs. The CDR3 DNA sequence: TGTGCCGGCAGCTTTTACGGCAGCCAAGAGACCCAGTACTTC. Protein product: CAGSFYGSQETQYF.